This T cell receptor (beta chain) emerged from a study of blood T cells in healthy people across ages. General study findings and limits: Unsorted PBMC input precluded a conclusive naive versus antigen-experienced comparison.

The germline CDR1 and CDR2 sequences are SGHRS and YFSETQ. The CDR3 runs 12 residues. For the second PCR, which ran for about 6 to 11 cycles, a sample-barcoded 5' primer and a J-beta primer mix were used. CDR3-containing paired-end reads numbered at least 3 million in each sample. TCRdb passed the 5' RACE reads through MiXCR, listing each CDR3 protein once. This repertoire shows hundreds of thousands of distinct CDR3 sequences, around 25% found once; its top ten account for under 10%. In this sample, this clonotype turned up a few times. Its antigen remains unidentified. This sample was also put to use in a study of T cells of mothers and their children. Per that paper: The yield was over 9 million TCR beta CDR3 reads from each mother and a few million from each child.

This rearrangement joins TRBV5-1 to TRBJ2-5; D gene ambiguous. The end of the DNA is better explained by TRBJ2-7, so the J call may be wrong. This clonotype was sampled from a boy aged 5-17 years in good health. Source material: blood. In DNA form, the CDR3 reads TGCGCCAGCAGCTTGGTAGGGATCGAGCAGTACTTC. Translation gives CASSLVGIEQYF.